Detailed here is one T cell receptor beta chain. At one of its ends the junction is not consistent with the germline gene, which may arise from a read error. Original handling: Estimates of nucleated cell counts were drawn from the amplification of reference gene primers. TCRdb's copy holds only in-frame clones and misses some; the assay was immunoSEQ multiplex PCR. That table is the source of V, J and clone size, and D and trimming were worked out from the DNA. In the table there are 150,000 or so clones, around 86% of which are singletons. The sample belongs to a study of blood T cell repertoires in COVID-19. Study-wide background: From the United States, Italy and Spain came samples of acute and convalescent COVID-19. Sample material is recorded as cDNA or gDNA derived from T cells, B-cell-depleted T cells, or PBMCs.

Germline CDR1 LGHNA, CDR2 YNFKEQ. The CDR3 sequence is 14 residues long. This receptor was obtained from a man older than 75 with acute or convalescent COVID-19. Sequencing input: peripheral blood. The chain combines TRBV4-2 with TRBJ2-7, with TRBD2 matching 11 bases. DNA of the CDR3: TGTGCCAGCAGCCAAGACGTTAGCGGGAGGGCCTCTTCCTTC. Its protein product is CASSQDVSGRASSF.